The next 31 T cell receptor beta chains were all read from a single sample in a study of blood T cell repertoires in COVID-19. TCRdb's copy holds only in-frame clones and misses some; the assay was immunoSEQ multiplex PCR. The data contain a few hundred thousand clones, approximately 88% of them seen just once; the ten biggest clones take up about 1.2%. The source material was peripheral blood. All receptors come from a man aged 35 to 55 with acute or convalescent COVID-19.

This chain uses TRBV7-2 with TRBJ1-1, with 7 positions matching TRBD1. With V trimmed by 5 bases and J by 4 bases, 7 bases remained unmatched. CDR3 length equals 14 residues. Germline V gene lookup returns CDR1 SGHTA and CDR2 FQGNSA. For the CDR3, the DNA is TGTGCCAGCAGCCGCCAGGGGGTGCGCACTGAAGCTTTCTTT. It translates to CASSRQGVRTEAFF.

The chain couples TRBV30 to TRBJ1-1; D is undetermined. This CDR3 has 15 amino acids. The germline V and J ends were trimmed by 0 bases and 4 bases, with 15 bases remaining between them. Germline values: CDR1 GTSNPN, CDR2 SVGIG (reference sequence). The CDR3 sequence: CAWSVVAVRGTEAFF. DNA for the CDR3: TGTGCCTGGAGTGTAGTAGCAGTACGGGGCACTGAAGCTTTCTTT.

V and J are TRBV25-1 and TRBJ2-3, with D maybe TRBD1 (6 bases). The V gene lost 4 bases and the J gene lost 6 bases, with 17 bases spanning the gap. CDR1 is MGHDK, CDR2 SYGVNS, per germline. The CDR3 runs 15 residues. CDR3 protein: CASSVGADDSDTQYF. CDR3 sequence (DNA): TGTGCCAGCAGTGTGGGGGCAGATGATTCGGATACGCAGTATTTT. Combining the CDR3 with reference TRBV25-1 and TRBJ2-3 gives the whole variable domain EADIYQTPRYLVIGTGKKITLECSQTMGHDKMYWYQQDPGMELHLIHYSYGVNSTEKGDLSSESTVSRIRTEHFPLTLESARPSHTSQYLCASSVGADDSDTQYFGPGTRLTVL.

This clone was counted once. The chain is built from TRBV28 and TRBJ1-5; TRBD1 is a possible D gene (6 bases). V lost 5 bases to trimming and J lost 5 bases, with 13 bases between them. Per the germline V gene, CDR1 is MDHEN and CDR2 is SYDVKM. CDR3 length: 14 amino acids. The CDR3 protein is CASSETGDYQPQHF. DNA of the CDR3: TGTGCCAGCAGTGAGACAGGTGATTATCAGCCCCAGCATTTT.

On this clone: A junction boundary mismatches the germline segment, possibly from a read error. The chain is built from TRBV6-1 and TRBJ1-2; a possible D gene is TRBD1 (5 bases). The CDR3 runs to 13 residues. CDR1 is MNHNS, CDR2 SASEGT, per germline. In DNA form, the CDR3 reads TGTGCCAGCAGCGAAGACAGCAACTATGGCTACACCTTC. Amino acid sequence: CASSEDSNYGYTF.

The chain combines TRBV4-3 with TRBJ2-3; 9 bases are a match to TRBD2. CDR3 length: 17 amino acids. The junction had 9 bases not matched to a gene; V was cut back by 0 bases and J by 5 bases. Germline V gene sequence: CDR1 LGHNA, CDR2 YSLEER. The CDR3 region is CASSQEGRGGIIDTQYF. The DNA of the CDR3 is TGCGCCAGCAGCCAAGAAGGGCGGGGGGGTATTATAGATACGCAGTATTTT.

The V gene is TRBV6-1, the J gene TRBJ2-7, with 7 positions matching TRBD2. The V and J ends lost 0 bases and 2 bases, in that order; junction bases with no gene match: 7. CDR3 size: 16 residues. Germline V CDR1 and CDR2: MNHNS, SASEGT. The CDR3 protein is CASSEAVGGRAYEQYF. CDR3 in DNA: TGTGCCAGCAGTGAAGCGGTGGGAGGGCGCGCCTACGAGCAGTACTTC.

This clone appeared once. The chain combines TRBV9 with TRBJ1-2; D not certain. The germline V gene encodes CDR1 SGDLS and CDR2 YYNGEE. The CDR3 sequence is 16 residues long. Trimming pared 4 bases from V and 2 bases from J, leaving 18 bases between. CDR3 nucleotides: TGTGCCAGCAGCCACGTCCGTGACGGAGGAAACTATGGCTACACCTTC. Translated, it gives CASSHVRDGGNYGYTF.

The chain has TRBV6-5 and TRBJ1-1; D gene ambiguous. Per germline, CDR1 MNHEY and CDR2 SVGAGI. V lost 3 bases, J lost 5 bases, and 16 bases lay in between. There are 15 residues in the CDR3. The CDR3 reads CASSYSSGIGTEAFF. The DNA for the CDR3 is TGTGCCAGCAGTTATAGTTCCGGGATAGGAACTGAAGCTTTCTTT.

This clone was seen a few times. The CDR3 region has the DNA TGTGCCAGCAGTGAAATTATAGGTCAGGGGAACACTGAAGCTTTCTTT. Amino acids: CASSEIIGQGNTEAFF. The V call is TRBV6-1, the J call TRBJ1-1, with D possibly being TRBD1 (5 bases). The V and J ends lost 2 bases and 1 base respectively, with 14 bases between them. This CDR3 contains 16 residues. Per germline, CDR1 MNHNS and CDR2 SASEGT.

The chain carries TRBV6-6 and TRBJ2-2; unclear D gene. This CDR3 has 13 amino acids. V shed 0 bases and J shed 6 bases, with 5 bases lying between them. Germline V lookup: CDR1 MNHNY, CDR2 SVGAGI (reference sequence). The DNA for the CDR3 is TGTGCCAGCAGTTACTCGGGCTCCGGGGAGCTGTTTTTT. Translated: CASSYSGSGELFF.

The gene calls are TRBV27 and TRBJ1-1; 9 nucleotides line up with TRBD1. The CDR3 extends over 17 amino acids. Germline V gene lookup returns CDR1 MNHEY and CDR2 SMNVEV (reference sequence). J lost 0 bases, V lost 6 bases, and 11 bases had no gene match. Here the CDR3 reads CASRRLHRGLLNTEAFF. In DNA, the CDR3 is TGTGCCAGCAGACGACTTCACAGGGGGCTGTTGAACACTGAAGCTTTCTTT.

The sample holds a few counts of this clone. The chain joins TRBV7-8 to TRBJ1-5, with 11 bases that match TRBD1. CDR1 is SGHVS and CDR2 is FQNEAQ in the germline V gene. Trimming removed 5 bases from V and 9 bases from J; junction bases left unmatched: 12. The CDR3 consists of 16 residues. CDR3 protein: CASSEGTGGVMLPQHF. Written as DNA, the CDR3 is TGTGCCAGCAGCGAGGGGACAGGGGGGGTTATGTTGCCCCAGCATTTT.

The V and J genes are TRBV7-9 and TRBJ2-2, with 9 bases matching TRBD2. Per germline, CDR1 SEHNR and CDR2 FQNEAQ (reference sequence). The length of the CDR3 is 15 residues. Trimming took 5 bases from V and 2 from J; bases not matched to a gene: 3. The CDR3 is CASSISGRNTGELFF. CDR3 bases: TGTGCCAGCAGCATTAGCGGGAGAAACACCGGGGAGCTGTTTTTT. The entire variable domain, with the rest obtained from reference TRBV7-9 and TRBJ2-2, is as follows: DTGVSQNPRHKITKRGQNVTFRCDPISEHNRLYWYRQTLGQGPEFLTYFQNEAQLEKSRLLSDRFSAERPKGSFSTLEIQRTEQGDSAMYLCASSISGRNTGELFFGEGSRLTVL.

CDR3 region: CASSEVEVVLLDGYTF. The CDR3 bases are TGTGCCAGCAGTGAAGTGGAGGTTGTCCTTTTAGATGGCTACACCTTC. V is TRBV6-1 and J is TRBJ1-2; D is unresolved. Trimming left V 1 base short and J 6 bases short, with 18 bases between. The germline CDR1 and CDR2 sequences are MNHNS and SASEGT. The CDR3 runs to 16 residues.

The rearrangement links TRBV11-3 to TRBJ2-7; 8 nucleotides align to TRBD1. Germline assignment: CDR1 SGHNT and CDR2 YENEEA. V lost 5 bases to trimming and J lost 6 bases; unmatched junction nucleotides: 6. The CDR3 totals 13 residues. The CDR3 DNA follows: TGTGCCAGCAGCCAGGACAGGGTTGGCGAGCAGTACTTC. Protein: CASSQDRVGEQYF.

This chain uses TRBV19 with TRBJ2-1; 7 bases align to TRBD2. With V trimmed by 3 bases and J by 3 bases, 8 bases remained unmatched. This CDR3 has 16 amino acids. In germline, CDR1 is LNHDA, CDR2 SQIVND (reference sequence). As DNA, the CDR3 is TGTGCCAGTAGTATCTTTGGGGGGGGTGTCTACAATGAGCAGTTCTTC. Encoded protein: CASSIFGGGVYNEQFF.

The gene calls are TRBV6-5 and TRBJ2-7; a weak D match, TRBD1 (5 bases). Germline V gene data show CDR1 as MNHEY and CDR2 as SVGAGI. Trimming shortened V by 6 bases and J by 6 bases, and 21 bases separated the two germline ends. The CDR3 loop spans 15 amino acids. CDR3 region: CASRLRFGRVGEQYF. DNA of the CDR3: TGTGCCAGCAGACTAAGGTTTGGCAGGGTGGGCGAGCAGTACTTC.

V is TRBV3-1 (or the pseudogene TRBV3-2) and J is TRBJ2-3; unclear D gene. Germline V gives CDR1 LGHDT, CDR2 YNNKEL (reference sequence). Trimming cost V 4 bases and J 5 bases, with 13 bases left between them. CDR3 length: 14 amino acids. CDR3 nucleotide sequence: TGTGCCAGCAGCCCCCAGGTTGCCATAGATACGCAGTATTTT. Residues: CASSPQVAIDTQYF.

V and J are TRBV30 and TRBJ2-7; D ambiguous. Per germline, CDR1 GTSNPN and CDR2 SVGIG (reference sequence). The CDR3 runs 13 residues. V lost 3 bases and J 0 bases, leaving 9 bases between the germline ends. CDR3 in DNA: TGTGCCTGGAGGGGCCTCGGCTCCTACGAGCAGTACTTC. The encoded protein is CAWRGLGSYEQYF.

V and J are TRBV7-2 and TRBJ1-6; no firm D call. Per the germline V gene, CDR1 is SGHTA and CDR2 is FQGNSA. The CDR3 runs 13 residues. V dropped 6 bases and J dropped 9 bases, with 12 bases sitting between them. In nucleotides, the CDR3 is TGTGCCAGCAGTCTCGAGTCTGGTTCACCCCTCCACTTT. Its translation is CASSLESGSPLHF.

CDR3 sequence reads: CASSHDRGGETQYF. For the CDR3, the DNA is TGTGCCAGCAGTCACGACAGGGGTGGGGAGACCCAGTACTTC. The genes are TRBV27 and TRBJ2-5; TRBD1 agrees at 8 bases. CDR1 is MNHEY and CDR2 is SMNVEV in the germline V gene (reference sequence). Unmatched junction bases numbered 7, after V lost 5 bases and J lost 5 bases. The CDR3 covers 14 residues.

This rearrangement joins TRBV19 to TRBJ1-2; 10 bases align to TRBD1. This CDR3 is 16 amino acids long. The V gene end was trimmed by 6 bases and the J gene end by 6 bases; junction bases not matched to a gene: 13. Germline CDR1 LNHDA, CDR2 SQIVND (reference sequence). This chain's CDR3 is CASRKPGQGYFDGYTF. CDR3 nucleotides: TGTGCCAGTAGAAAACCGGGACAGGGGTATTTTGATGGCTACACCTTC. Filled out from reference TRBV19 and TRBJ1-2, the complete variable domain reads DGGITQSPKYLFRKEGQNVTLSCEQNLNHDAMYWYRQDPGQGLRLIYYSQIVNDFQKGDIAEGYSVSREKKESFPLTVTSAQKNPTAFYLCASRKPGQGYFDGYTFGSGTRLTVV.

This rearrangement joins TRBV5-1 to TRBJ1-2; D is unclear. Germline lookup yields CDR1 SGHRS and CDR2 YFSETQ. The ends were cut back, 4 bases at V and 0 bases at J, with 16 bases in the middle. The CDR3 has 16 amino acids. Written as DNA, the CDR3 is TGCGCCAGCAGCCCCTACTCAGACGGAGCTAACTATGGCTACACCTTC. Encoded protein: CASSPYSDGANYGYTF.

This clone was detected only once. The rearrangement joins TRBV27 to TRBJ2-1; 9 bases are a match to TRBD2. With V trimmed by 5 bases and J by 4 bases, 15 bases remained unmatched. The CDR3 consists of 18 residues. Germline V lookup: CDR1 MNHEY, CDR2 SMNVEV (reference sequence). This CDR3 is CASSKSPLTSGKYNEQFF. The CDR3 nucleotides read TGTGCCAGCAGTAAAAGCCCCCTGACTAGCGGAAAATACAATGAGCAGTTCTTC.

CDR3 DNA sequence: TGTGCCAGCAGTCCCGGGACAGCGCCCTATGGCTACACCTTC. Translated, it gives CASSPGTAPYGYTF. The V gene is TRBV27, the J gene TRBJ1-2; 7 bases align to TRBD1. The CDR3 is made up of 14 amino acids. Per the germline V gene, CDR1 is MNHEY and CDR2 is SMNVEV (reference sequence). J lost 4 bases, V lost 5 bases, and 7 bases had no gene match.

The rearrangement joins TRBV19 to TRBJ1-5; 8 nucleotides agree with TRBD1. This CDR3 is 18 amino acids long. Trimming at V came to 5 bases and at J to 2 bases, leaving 14 bases not matched to a gene. Germline lookup yields CDR1 LNHDA and CDR2 SQIVND (reference sequence). For the CDR3, the DNA is TGTGCCAGTAGTTCCCACCTCCTGACAGGGGAGGGCAATCAGCCCCAGCATTTT. Translated: CASSSHLLTGEGNQPQHF.

The rearrangement joins TRBV5-1 to TRBJ2-1, with a possible D match to TRBD1 (5 bases). The CDR3 covers 14 residues. CDR1 and CDR2 (germline): SGHRS, YFSETQ. The germline V and J ends were trimmed by 9 bases and 6 bases, with 19 bases remaining between them. CDR3 protein: CATREDTGTNEQFF. In nucleotides, the CDR3 is TGCGCCACCAGGGAAGACACCGGCACCAATGAGCAGTTCTTC.

The chain joins TRBV28 to TRBJ2-3; no clear D gene. The CDR3 has 11 amino acids. Germline values: CDR1 MDHEN, CDR2 SYDVKM. V lost 4 bases, J lost 5 bases, and 4 bases lay in between. CDR3 in DNA: TGTGCCAGCAGTTCCGGAGATACGCAGTATTTT. Encoded protein: CASSSGDTQYF.

The chain links TRBV24-1 to TRBJ2-3, with 11 bases aligning to TRBD1. CDR3 length: 15 amino acids. Germline CDR1 reads KGHDR; CDR2 reads SFDVKD. V shed 4 bases and J 6 bases; nucleotides not matched to a gene: 5. CDR3 sequence (DNA): TGTGCCACCAGTGAGTGGACAGGGGGCGCGGATACGCAGTATTTT. It encodes CATSEWTGGADTQYF.

The V gene is TRBV27, the J gene TRBJ2-1, with 10 bases matching TRBD2. The V gene end was trimmed by 5 bases and the J gene end by 2 bases; junction bases not matched to a gene: 3. Germline CDR1 is MNHEY and CDR2 is SMNVEV (reference sequence). There are 15 residues in the CDR3. CDR3 coding DNA: TGTGCCAGCAGTCCCCTAGCGGGAGCCTACAATGAGCAGTTCTTC. Encoded protein: CASSPLAGAYNEQFF.